The TCR beta chain under discussion was sequenced for a study of blood T cell repertoires in COVID-19. Study-level background: In each case, the material was cDNA or gDNA derived from T cells, B-cell-depleted T cells, or PBMCs.

Clinical history as reported by participants underpinned cohort assignment. Study processing details: Nucleated cell number was recorded as an estimate derived from reference gene primer amplification. The repertoire was sequenced with immunoSEQ multiplex PCR; TCRdb's copy has only in-frame clones and lacks some. The V and J calls and clone size come from that table; D and trimming were worked out from the DNA. Of 200,000 to 250,000 clones listed, roughly 90% are singletons. Germline V gene lookup returns CDR1 SGHAT and CDR2 FQNNGV. CDR3 length: 16 residues. V lost 0 bases and J lost 4, with 15 bases in between.

The TCR originated in a woman in her forties or fifties in a cohort exposed to, infected with or recovered from COVID-19 (not recorded which). The sequenced material came from PBMCs or T cells enriched from blood (not recorded which). The chain uses TRBV11-2 and TRBJ1-2; no clear D gene. CDR3 loop: CASSLDQVGVSYGYTF. The CDR3 coding sequence is TGTGCCAGCAGCTTAGATCAGGTGGGAGTCAGCTATGGCTACACCTTC.